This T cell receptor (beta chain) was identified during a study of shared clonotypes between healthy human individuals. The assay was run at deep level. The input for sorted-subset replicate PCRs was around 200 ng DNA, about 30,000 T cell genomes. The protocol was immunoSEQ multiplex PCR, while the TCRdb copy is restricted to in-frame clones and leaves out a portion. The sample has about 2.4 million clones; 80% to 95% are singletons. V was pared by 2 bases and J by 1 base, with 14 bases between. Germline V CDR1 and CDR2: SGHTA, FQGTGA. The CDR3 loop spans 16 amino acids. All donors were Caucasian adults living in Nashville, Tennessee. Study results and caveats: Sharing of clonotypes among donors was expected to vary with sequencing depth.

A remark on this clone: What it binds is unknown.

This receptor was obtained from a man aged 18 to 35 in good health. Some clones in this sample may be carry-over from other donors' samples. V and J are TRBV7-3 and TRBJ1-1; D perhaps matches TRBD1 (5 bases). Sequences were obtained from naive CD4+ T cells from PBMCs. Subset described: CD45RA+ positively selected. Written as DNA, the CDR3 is TGTGCCAGCAGCTTAGCGAGGATGACAGCGAACACTGAAGCTTTCTTT. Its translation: CASSLARMTANTEAFF.